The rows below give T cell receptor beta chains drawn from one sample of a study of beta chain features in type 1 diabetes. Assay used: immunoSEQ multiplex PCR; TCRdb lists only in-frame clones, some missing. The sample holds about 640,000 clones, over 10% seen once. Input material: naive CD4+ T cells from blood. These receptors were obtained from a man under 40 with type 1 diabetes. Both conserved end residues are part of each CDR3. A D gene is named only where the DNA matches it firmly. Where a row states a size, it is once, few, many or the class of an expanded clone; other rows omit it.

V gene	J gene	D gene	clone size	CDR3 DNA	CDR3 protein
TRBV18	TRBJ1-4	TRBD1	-	TGTGCCAGCTCACCACGCCCGGGACAGGGGGCAGCTAATGAAAAACTGTTTTTT	CASSPRPGQGAANEKLFF
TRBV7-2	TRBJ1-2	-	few	TGTGCCAGCAGCTCTACCAAGACAGCTAACTATGGCTACACCTTC	CASSSTKTANYGYTF
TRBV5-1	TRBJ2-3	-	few	TGCGCCAGCAGCCTAGCAATAAGCACAGATACGCAGTATTTT	CASSLAISTDTQYF
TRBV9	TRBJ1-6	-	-	TGTGCCAGCAGCGTAGTAGGAGAAAATTCACCCCTCCACTTT	CASSVVGENSPLHF
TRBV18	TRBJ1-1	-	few	TGTGCCAGCTCACTTACAGCTCCTAACACTGAAGCTTTCTTT	CASSLTAPNTEAFF
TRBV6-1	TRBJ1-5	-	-	TGTGCCAGCAGTGATTATGGAGATAAGGATCAGCCCCAGCATTTT	CASSDYGDKDQPQHF
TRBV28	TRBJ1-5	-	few	TGTGCCAGTGGGAGAGGAAATCAGCCCCAGCATTTT	CASGRGNQPQHF
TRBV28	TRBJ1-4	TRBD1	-	TGTGCCAGCAGTGGACCAGGGGGCTCGCTTTATGAGGGACTGTTTTTT	CASSGPGGSLYEGLFF
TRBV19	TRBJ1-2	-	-	TGTGCCAGTAGTATTATAGAACACAACTATGGCTACACCTTC	CASSIIEHNYGYTF
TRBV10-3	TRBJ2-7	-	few	TGTGCCACCGAGCACGGGGATGGAGCCTACGAGCAGTACTTC	CATEHGDGAYEQYF
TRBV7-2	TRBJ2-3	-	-	TGTGCCAGCAGCTTAGCGCGGACTGCAGATACGCAGTATTTT	CASSLARTADTQYF
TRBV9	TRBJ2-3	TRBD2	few	TGTGCCAGCAGCGCGGGGACTAGCCGCACAGATACGCAGTATTTT	CASSAGTSRTDTQYF
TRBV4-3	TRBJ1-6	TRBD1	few	TGCGCCAGCAGCCCAGGACAGGGAAGAGGGTCACCCCTCCACTTT	CASSPGQGRGSPLHF
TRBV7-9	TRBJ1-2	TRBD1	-	TGTGCCAGCAGCTTAGTCGACAGGGGAAACTATGGCTACACCTTC	CASSLVDRGNYGYTF
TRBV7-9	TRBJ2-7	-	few	TGTGCCAGCAGCTCCGACGTTTACGAGCAGTACTTC	CASSSDVYEQYF
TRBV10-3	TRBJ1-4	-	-	TGTGCCATCAGTGAGTCACATAGTGGCGAAAAACTGTTTTTT	CAISESHSGEKLFF
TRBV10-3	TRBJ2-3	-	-	TGTGCCATCAGTGATGGTCAGGGTGGGGATACGCAGTATTTT	CAISDGQGGDTQYF
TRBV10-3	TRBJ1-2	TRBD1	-	TGTGCCATCAGTGGAACAGGGGAGTTTGGCTACACCTTC	CAISGTGEFGYTF
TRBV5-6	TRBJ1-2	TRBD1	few	TGTGCCAGCAGCTCCGGGACAGGGAGACACTATGGCTACACCTTC	CASSSGTGRHYGYTF
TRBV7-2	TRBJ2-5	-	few	TGTGCCAGCAGCTTCGAGGCCAGACAAGAGACCCAGTACTTC	CASSFEARQETQYF
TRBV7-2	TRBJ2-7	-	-	TGTGCCAGCGGATCGGGACACGGGACCTACGAGCAGTACTTC	CASGSGHGTYEQYF
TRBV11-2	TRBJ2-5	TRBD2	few	TGTGCCAGCAGCAAAAAAGCTAGCGGGGGGCTCGTAGTGGAGACCCAGTACTTC	CASSKKASGGLVVETQYF
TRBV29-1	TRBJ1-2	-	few	TGCAGCGTTGTGGGTCAGGGAGGCTATGGCTACACCTTC	CSVVGQGGYGYTF
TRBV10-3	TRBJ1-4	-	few	TGTGCCATCGCCCCGGGGAGGGGCCTAGATGAAAAACTGTTTTTT	CAIAPGRGLDEKLFF
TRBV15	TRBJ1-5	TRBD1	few	TGTGCCACCACAAGCCAACCCCCTGGGACAGGCCATCAGCCCCAGCATTTT	CATTSQPPGTGHQPQHF
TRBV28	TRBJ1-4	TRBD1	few	TGTGCCAGCAGTTCCTGGACAGGGGTAGGAGAAAAACTGTTTTTT	CASSSWTGVGEKLFF
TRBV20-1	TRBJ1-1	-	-	TGCAGTGCTAGAGTTGACGCTTTCTTT	CSARVDAFF
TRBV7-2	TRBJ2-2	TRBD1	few	TGTGCCAGCAGAGCGACGGGACAGATCACCGGGGAGCTGTTTTTT	CASRATGQITGELFF
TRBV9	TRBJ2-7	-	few	TGTGCCAGCAGCGTAGCTGGGGCTGGCTACGAGCAGTACTTC	CASSVAGAGYEQYF
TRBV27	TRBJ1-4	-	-	TGTGCCAGCAGTTTATTTTTCGCAACTAATGAAAAACTGTTTTTT	CASSLFFATNEKLFF
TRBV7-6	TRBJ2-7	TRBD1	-	TGTGCCAGCCTCAAGTACGACAGGGGGGGCGAAGAGCAGTACTTC	CASLKYDRGGEEQYF
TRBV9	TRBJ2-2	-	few	TGTGCCAGCAGCGTAGGGACAGTGGCCGGGGAGCTGTTTTTT	CASSVGTVAGELFF
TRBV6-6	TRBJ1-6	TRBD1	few	TGTGCCAGCAGCTTGACAGGGATTGGGTCACCCCTCCACTTT	CASSLTGIGSPLHF
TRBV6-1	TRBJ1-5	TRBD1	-	TGTGCCAGCACTCTTGAGACAGGGGGCAATCAGCCCCAGCATTTT	CASTLETGGNQPQHF
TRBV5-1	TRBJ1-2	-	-	TGCGCCAGCAGCTCGACAGCCCTTGGCTACACCTTC	CASSSTALGYTF
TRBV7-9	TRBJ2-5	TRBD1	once	TGTGCCAGCAGCTTCCGGGACAGGGGGGAGACCCAGTACTTC	CASSFRDRGETQYF
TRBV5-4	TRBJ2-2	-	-	TGTGCCAGCAGCTCCCCTATGGGCGAGAACACCGGGGAGCTGTTTTTT	CASSSPMGENTGELFF
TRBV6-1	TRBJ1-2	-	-	TGTGCCAGCAGAGGACAGACTAACTATGGCTACACCTTC	CASRGQTNYGYTF
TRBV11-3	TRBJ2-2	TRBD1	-	TGTGCCAGCAGCCTAGCACGGGACAGGGACACCGGGGAGCTGTTTTTT	CASSLARDRDTGELFF
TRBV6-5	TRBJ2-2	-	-	TGTGCCAGCAGTTACGCAGGATTTGTCGGGGAGCTGTTTTTT	CASSYAGFVGELFF
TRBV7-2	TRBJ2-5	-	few	TGTGCCAGCAGCCCAACCGCGGAGACCCAGTACTTC	CASSPTAETQYF
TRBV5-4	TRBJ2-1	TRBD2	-	TGTGCCAGCAGCTTGGAAGCGGGGCCTTACAATGAGCAGTTCTTC	CASSLEAGPYNEQFF
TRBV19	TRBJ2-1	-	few	TGTGCCAGTTTGGCAGGGGCAGGCACTGAGCAGTTCTTC	CASLAGAGTEQFF
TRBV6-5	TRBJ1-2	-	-	TGTGCCAGCAGTTACCAAGGCAGAGGGGGCTATGGCTACACCTTC	CASSYQGRGGYGYTF
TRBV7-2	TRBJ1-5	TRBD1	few	TGTGCCAGCAGCTCGCTGGCAGGGGGTGGCAATCAGCCCCAGCATTTT	CASSSLAGGGNQPQHF
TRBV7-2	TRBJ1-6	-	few	TGTGCCAGCAGCTTAGACTCTAGTTCACCCCTCCACTTT	CASSLDSSSPLHF
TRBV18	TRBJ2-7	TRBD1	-	TGTGCCAGCTCACCACAGAGGGGGCGGCTAGGATACGAGCAGTACTTC	CASSPQRGRLGYEQYF
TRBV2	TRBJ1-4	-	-	TGTGCCAGCAGTAGGACAGAAGAAAAACTGTTTTTT	CASSRTEEKLFF
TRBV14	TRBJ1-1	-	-	TGTGCCAGCAGCCACACTTGGACTGAAGCTTTCTTT	CASSHTWTEAFF
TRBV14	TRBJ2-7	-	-	TGTGCCAGCAGCCAAGATCGTTACGAGCAGTACTTC	CASSQDRYEQYF
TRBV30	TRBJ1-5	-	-	TGTGCCTGGAGTGGGACGGACCCTTATAGCAATCAGCCCCAGCATTTT	CAWSGTDPYSNQPQHF
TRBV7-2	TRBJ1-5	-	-	TGTGCCAGCGGGCCACTTGGTCAGCCCCAGCATTTT	CASGPLGQPQHF
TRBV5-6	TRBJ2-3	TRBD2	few	TGTGCCAGCAGCGATCTAGCGGGGGGGCCGGATACGCAGTATTTT	CASSDLAGGPDTQYF
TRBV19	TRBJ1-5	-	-	TGTGCCAGTACGGGCCAGGGAGGGAATCAGCCCCAGCATTTT	CASTGQGGNQPQHF